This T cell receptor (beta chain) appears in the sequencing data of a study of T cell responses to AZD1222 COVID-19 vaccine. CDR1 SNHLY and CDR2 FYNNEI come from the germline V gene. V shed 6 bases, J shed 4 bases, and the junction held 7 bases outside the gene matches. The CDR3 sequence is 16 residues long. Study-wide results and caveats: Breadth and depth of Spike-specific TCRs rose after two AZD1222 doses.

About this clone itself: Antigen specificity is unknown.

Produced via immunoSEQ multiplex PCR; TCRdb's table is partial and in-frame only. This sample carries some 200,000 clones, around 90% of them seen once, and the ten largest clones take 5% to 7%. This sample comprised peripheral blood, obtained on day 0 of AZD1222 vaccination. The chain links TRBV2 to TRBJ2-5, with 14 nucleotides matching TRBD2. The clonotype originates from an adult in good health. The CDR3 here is CASSTGTSGGGETQYF. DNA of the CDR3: TGTGCCAGCAGCACCGGGACTAGCGGGGGTGGAGAGACCCAGTACTTC.